The 9 T cell receptor beta chains in this list originate from one sample, sequenced in a study of T-cell memory formation after mild COVID-19. In TCRdb, the 5' RACE reads were re-called with MiXCR into one record per CDR3 protein. The table includes just over 300,000 distinct CDR3 sequences, roughly 19% detected once. The sample taken for sequencing was PBMCs or a T cell subset sorted from them (not recorded which). Every receptor here comes from a man aged 18 to 35 who had mild COVID-19 (a few samples of this study predate the infection). Cell type and time point are not known.

This clonotype was counted only a few times. The rearrangement uses TRBV7-3 and TRBJ1-5; TRBD1 matches 9 bases. V dropped 8 bases and J dropped 7; count of bases not matched to a gene: 6. The CDR3 runs 13 residues. Germline V gives CDR1 SGHTA, CDR2 FQGTGA. CDR3 region: CASAADRGQPQHF. The CDR3 DNA follows: TGTGCCAGCGCAGCGGACAGGGGACAGCCCCAGCATTTT.

CDR3 in amino acids: CASSLVVLDSYEQYF. The CDR3 region has the DNA TGTGCCAGCAGCTTAGTGGTTCTGGACTCCTACGAGCAGTACTTC. The chain is built from TRBV7-2 and TRBJ2-7; D is ambiguous. V was trimmed by 1 base and J by 0 bases, leaving 10 bases between them. This CDR3 is 15 amino acids long. Germline V gene lookup returns CDR1 SGHTA and CDR2 FQGNSA. Full variable domain (remainder filled in from reference TRBV7-2 and TRBJ2-7): GAGVSQSPSNKVTEKGKDVELRCDPISGHTALYWYRQSLGQGLEFLIYFQGNSAPDKSGLPSDRFSAERTGGSVSTLTIQRTQQEDSAVYLCASSLVVLDSYEQYFGPGTRLTVT.

This clonotype was found a few times. This chain joins TRBV12-3 or TRBV12-4 and TRBJ1-1; maybe TRBD1 (6 bases). V was pared by 6 bases and J by 5 bases, with 13 bases between. This CDR3 is 13 amino acids long. The DNA of the CDR3 is TGTGCCAGCAGCTGGGGGGGCAAGACTGAAGCTTTCTTT. The encoded protein is CASSWGGKTEAFF.

This clonotype was seen more than once but under ten times. The chain joins TRBV5-1 to TRBJ2-3; unclear D gene. The CDR3 covers 15 residues. Germline loops: CDR1 SGHRS, CDR2 YFSETQ. Trimming stripped 4 bases from V and 2 bases from J, with 14 bases between. Here the CDR3 DNA reads TGCGCCAGCAGCCCCCTCCCCGGGTACACAGATACGCAGTATTTT. Protein: CASSPLPGYTDTQYF.

This clonotype was found a few times. This chain links TRBV18 with TRBJ2-5; 10 nucleotides match TRBD1. The V gene's germline CDR1 is KGHSH and CDR2 LQKENI. Losses at the gene ends were 4 bases for V and 5 bases for J; bases not matched to a gene: 7. CDR3 length: 15 amino acids. This chain's CDR3 is CASSRSGQGFETQYF. The CDR3 DNA reads as TGTGCCAGCTCACGATCGGGACAGGGGTTCGAGACCCAGTACTTC. Full variable domain (remainder filled in from reference TRBV18 and TRBJ2-5): NAGVMQNPRHLVRRRGQEARLRCSPMKGHSHVYWYRQLPEEGLKFMVYLQKENIIDESGMPKERFSAEFPKEGPSILRIQQVVRGDSAAYFCASSRSGQGFETQYFGPGTRLLVL.

This clonotype was seen ten or more times. The rearrangement uses TRBV15 and TRBJ2-3; weak D call: TRBD2 (7 bases). V was shortened by 1 base and J by 1 base, with 18 bases between the two germline ends. CDR1 and CDR2 from the germline V gene are LNHNV and YYDKDF (reference sequence). The CDR3 has 18 residues. The CDR3 bases are TGTGCCACCAGCAGAGTACGGGGGGCGCCGGACGGCACAGATACGCAGTATTTT. Translating it yields CATSRVRGAPDGTDTQYF. The entire variable domain, with the rest obtained from reference TRBV15 and TRBJ2-3, is as follows: DAMVIQNPRYQVTQFGKPVTLSCSQTLNHNVMYWYQQKSSQAPKLLFHYYDKDFNNEADTPDNFQSRRPNTSFCFLDIRSPGLGDTAMYLCATSRVRGAPDGTDTQYFGPGTRLTVL.

In its sample, this clonotype was seen a few times. This chain connects TRBV9 to TRBJ2-1, with D possibly being TRBD2 (7 bases). The germline V gene encodes CDR1 SGDLS and CDR2 YYNGEE. CDR3 length: 12 amino acids. V was shortened by 2 bases and J by 8 bases, with 8 bases between the two germline ends. The CDR3 reads CASSVGGHEQFF. As DNA, the CDR3 is TGTGCCAGCAGCGTGGGGGGGCATGAGCAGTTCTTC. The full variable domain, in which reference TRBV9 and TRBJ2-1 provide the parts outside the CDR3, is DSGVTQTPKHLITATGQRVTLRCSPRSGDLSVYWYQQSLDQGLQFLIQYYNGEERAKGNILERFSAQQFPDLHSELNLSSLELGDSALYFCASSVGGHEQFFGPGTRLTVL.

CDR3 coding DNA: TGTGCCAGTGGGGGAGTAGCCAAAAACATTCAGTACTTC. Translating it yields CASGGVAKNIQYF. The gene calls are TRBV9 and TRBJ2-4; D is possibly TRBD1 or TRBD2 (5 bases each). This CDR3 is 13 amino acids long. Germline V gives CDR1 SGDLS, CDR2 YYNGEE. The ends were cut back, 8 bases at V and 0 bases at J, with 9 bases in the middle.

Only a few counts were recorded for this clonotype. The chain couples TRBV7-2 to TRBJ1-1; D gene ambiguous. The CDR3 extends over 13 amino acids. The ends were cut back, 5 bases at V and 4 bases at J, with 11 bases in the middle. CDR1 and CDR2 from the germline V gene are SGHTA and FQGNSA. The CDR3 bases are TGTGCCAGCAGCCCGGGGTGGGCCACTGAAGCTTTCTTT. It specifies CASSPGWATEAFF.